The 9 T cell receptor beta chains reported below all come from one sample, sequenced in a study of T-cell reconstitution after alpha-beta-depleted transplantation in children. A library of TCRbeta sequences, prepared with unique molecular identifiers, was generated. TCRdb recomputed calls from the PCR reads with MiXCR, one row per CDR3 protein. The repertoire holds about 160,000 distinct CDR3 sequences, with 11% as singletons. Source: PBMCs, taken before TCRalphabeta/CD19-depleted stem cell transplant. Receptor source: a boy under 10 years old with acute myeloid leukemia, due to receive a stem cell transplant.

Notes on this clonotype: A much larger clone lies one base from this, so it may be a read error. The V and J genes are TRBV5-1 and TRBJ2-7, with TRBD1 as a possible D gene (6 bases). Trimming took 3 bases from V and 5 from J, leaving 15 bases between them. The germline gives CDR1 SGHRS, CDR2 YFSETQ. CDR3 length: 14 amino acids. In DNA form, the CDR3 reads TGCGCCAGCAGCTGGGACATGGGCGGCCACGAGCAGTACTTC. It yields the protein CASSWDMGGHEQYF.

There are many counts of this clonotype. The V call is TRBV29-1, the J call TRBJ1-2, with D possibly being TRBD1 (5 bases). V lost 4 bases and J lost 0, with 12 bases in between. CDR1 is SQVTM, CDR2 ANQGSEA, per germline. The CDR3 sequence is 14 residues long. The CDR3 here is CSVVWQGANYGYTF. CDR3 sequence (DNA): TGCAGCGTTGTGTGGCAGGGAGCTAACTATGGCTACACCTTC.

This clonotype was observed at least ten times. The chain joins TRBV20-1 to TRBJ2-5; TRBD2 aligns across 12 bases. V lost 1 base, J lost 3 bases, and 3 bases stayed unmatched. CDR1 is DFQATT, CDR2 SNEGSKA, per germline (reference sequence). The CDR3 covers 15 residues. The CDR3 nucleotides are TGCAGTGCTAGAGCTCTAGCGGGAGGGGAAGAGACCCAGTACTTC. Translated, it gives CSARALAGGEETQYF.

The V and J genes are TRBV4-2 and TRBJ2-7; tentatively, D is TRBD1 or TRBD2 (5 bases each). Trimming took off 3 bases at V and 3 bases at J, with 27 bases between the two ends. Germline V CDR1 and CDR2: LGHNA, YNFKEQ. The CDR3 length is 19 residues. The CDR3 DNA reads TGTGCCAGCAGCCACCCAGTCCGAGACGCCGGGACCCATGGCTACGAGCAGTACTTC. Its translation: CASSHPVRDAGTHGYEQYF.

This clonotype has at least ten counts. The chain carries TRBV20-1 and TRBJ1-5; D gene ambiguous. CDR3 length: 14 amino acids. Trimming pared 5 bases from V and 3 bases from J, leaving 14 bases between. Looked up from germline, CDR1 is DFQATT and CDR2 is SNEGSKA (reference sequence). In nucleotides, the CDR3 is TGCAGTGCTGCCCTGACGGGGTCCAATCAGCCCCAGCATTTT. Translating gives CSAALTGSNQPQHF.

This clonotype was found many times. The rearrangement uses TRBV7-3 and TRBJ2-3, with 8 bases fitting TRBD1. This CDR3 contains 15 residues. CDR1 is SGHTA, CDR2 FQGTGA, per germline. The V and J ends lost 5 bases and 5 bases, in that order; junction bases with no gene match: 9. CDR3 coding DNA: TGTGCCAGCAGCCCCGCAGGGGGCTTTGGAGATACGCAGTATTTT. It codes for CASSPAGGFGDTQYF.

This clonotype has a count of ten or more. This rearrangement joins TRBV30 to TRBJ2-1; D is possibly TRBD2 (7 bases). Germline assignment: CDR1 GTSNPN and CDR2 SVGIG (reference sequence). CDR3 length equals 13 residues. Trimming left V 4 bases short and J 7 bases short, with 14 bases between. The DNA for the CDR3 is TGTGCCTGGAATAGGGGGGGAGGGAATGAGCAGTTCTTC. This encodes CAWNRGGGNEQFF. The full variable domain, with the rest looked up from reference TRBV30 and TRBJ2-1, is SQTIHQWPATLVQPVGSPLSLECTVEGTSNPNLYWYRQAAGRGLQLLFYSVGIGQISSEVPQNLSASRPQDRQFILSSKKLLLSDSGFYLCAWNRGGGNEQFFGPGTRLTVL.

Ten or more counts support this clonotype. The rearrangement uses TRBV9 and TRBJ2-3, with unresolved D. Germline V lookup: CDR1 SGDLS, CDR2 YYNGEE. The V end lost 0 bases, the J end lost 5 bases, and 4 bases lay between the germline ends. The CDR3 has 12 amino acids. CDR3 nucleotides: TGTGCCAGCAGCGTAGAGTTAGATACGCAGTATTTT. Amino acid sequence: CASSVELDTQYF.

This clonotype was picked up many times. The genes are TRBV6-4 and TRBJ1-5; no firm D call. The germline gives CDR1 MRHNA, CDR2 SNTAGT. The ends were cut back, 4 bases at V and 2 bases at J, with 9 bases in the middle. The CDR3 extends over 14 amino acids. The DNA of the CDR3 is TGTGCCAGCAGTGGTTACCGGGGCAATCAGCCCCAGCATTTT. Its translation: CASSGYRGNQPQHF.